Following are 5 T cell receptor beta chains from one sample sequenced in a study of blood T cell repertoires in COVID-19. Repertoires were generated with immunoSEQ multiplex PCR, while TCRdb's copy carries only in-frame clones and drops some. The repertoire holds 100,000 or so clones, with 75% to 90% as singletons. Sequences were obtained from peripheral blood. The origin of the receptors is a human donor in a cohort sampled during active COVID-19.

V is TRBV6-5 and J is TRBJ2-5, with 10 bases matching TRBD2. The length of the CDR3 is 14 residues. In germline, CDR1 is MNHEY, CDR2 SVGAGI. The junction had 6 bases not matched to a gene; V was cut back by 8 bases and J by 3 bases. CDR3 in amino acids: CASQRGGSEETQYF. The CDR3 region has the DNA TGTGCCAGCCAGCGGGGGGGCTCGGAAGAGACCCAGTACTTC.

This clone has just one count. The genes are TRBV2 and TRBJ2-3; 8 bases match TRBD1. Trimming removed 5 bases from V and 4 bases from J; junction bases left unmatched: 2. The CDR3 is 13 amino acids. Looked up from germline, CDR1 is SNHLY and CDR2 is FYNNEI. The CDR3 bases are TGTGCCAGCAGTTACAGGGGGTCAGATACGCAGTATTTT. Its protein product is CASSYRGSDTQYF. Supplemented by reference TRBV2 and TRBJ2-3, the full variable domain reads EPEVTQTPSHQVTQMGQEVILRCVPISNHLYFYWYRQILGQKVEFLVSFYNNEISEKSEIFDDQFSVERPDGSNFTLKIRSTKLEDSAMYFCASSYRGSDTQYFGPGTRLTVL.

The gene calls are TRBV3-1 (or the pseudogene TRBV3-2) and TRBJ1-4; 9 nucleotides align to TRBD1. The junction had 8 bases not matched to a gene; V was cut back by 3 bases and J by 12 bases. Germline CDR1 LGHDT, CDR2 YNNKEL (reference sequence). The CDR3 runs to 14 residues. CDR3 coding DNA: TGTGCCAGCAGCCACCGGGACAGGGACGGGCAACTGTTTTTT. It yields the protein CASSHRDRDGQLFF.

The rearrangement uses TRBV3-1 (or the pseudogene TRBV3-2) and TRBJ1-2, with a possible D match to TRBD1 (5 bases). CDR1 and CDR2 (germline): LGHDT, YNNKEL (reference sequence). Trimming pared 0 bases from V and 8 bases from J, leaving 13 bases between. The CDR3 has 14 residues. DNA for the CDR3: TGTGCCAGCAGCCAAGATCAGGGATTAACGGGCTACACCTTC. Amino acids: CASSQDQGLTGYTF.

The genes are TRBV5-8 and TRBJ2-1; 11 bases are shared with TRBD2. After removal of 3 bases from V and 7 bases from J, the junction contained 18 bases not matched to a gene. The germline CDR1 and CDR2 sequences are SGHTS and YDEGEE. The CDR3 consists of 19 residues. The CDR3 is CASSSEERLSSGGRNEQFF. The CDR3 nucleotides are TGTGCCAGCAGCTCGGAGGAGAGGTTATCTAGCGGGGGGCGAAATGAGCAGTTCTTC.